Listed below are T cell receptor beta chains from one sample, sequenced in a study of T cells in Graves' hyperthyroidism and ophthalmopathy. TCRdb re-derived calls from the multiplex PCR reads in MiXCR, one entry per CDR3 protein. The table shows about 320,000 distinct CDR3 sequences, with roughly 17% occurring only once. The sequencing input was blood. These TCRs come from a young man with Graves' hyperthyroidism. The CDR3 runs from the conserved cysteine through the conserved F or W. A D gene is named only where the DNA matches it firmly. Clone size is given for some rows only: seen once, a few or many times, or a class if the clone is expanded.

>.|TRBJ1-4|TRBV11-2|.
TGTGCCAGCAGCCTTAACTTAGCTCCTAATGAAAAACTGTTTTTT
CASSLNLAPNEKLFF
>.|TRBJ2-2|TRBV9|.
TGTGCCAGCAAGGGAGCGGGCGGGGAGCTGTTTTTT
CASKGAGGELFF
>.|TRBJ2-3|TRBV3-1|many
TGTGCCAGCAGCGCCGGACTCAGGAGCACAGATACGCAGTATTTT
CASSAGLRSTDTQYF
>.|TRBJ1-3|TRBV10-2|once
TGCGCCAGCGTGCGAGGAGGGCCTGGAAACACCATATATTTT
CASVRGGPGNTIYF
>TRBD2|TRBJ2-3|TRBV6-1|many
TGTGCCAGTAGTAGCGGGAGGGCCTATGCAGATACGCAGTATTTT
CASSSGRAYADTQYF
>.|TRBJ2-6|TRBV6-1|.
TGTGCCAATCTCGAGGCCAACGTCCTGACTTTC
CANLEANVLTF
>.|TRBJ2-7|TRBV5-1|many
TGCGCCAGCAGCGGGGGGGCCAGCTCCTACGAGCAGTACTTC
CASSGGASSYEQYF
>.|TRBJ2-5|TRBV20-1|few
TGCAGTGCTAGTAGGGCGGGAGAGACCCAGTACTTC
CSASRAGETQYF
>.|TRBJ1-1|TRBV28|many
TGTGCCAGCAGCGTACAGGGTTTAAACACTGAAGCTTTCTTT
CASSVQGLNTEAFF
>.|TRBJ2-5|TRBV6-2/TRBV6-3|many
TGTGCCAGCACCAACCGGCAAGAGACCCAGTACTTC
CASTNRQETQYF